These 18 T cell receptor beta chains share one sample of origin, sequenced in a study of T cell changes during pregnancy in multiple sclerosis. Data came from immunoSEQ multiplex PCR; TCRdb stores just in-frame clones and leaves some out. The sample consists of about 94,000 clones, under 95% of them appearing once. Specimen: peripheral blood, collected after pregnancy. The receptor source for this set is a female donor with multiple sclerosis, enrolled in a pregnancy study.

This clone has more than one count but fewer than ten. The chain recombines TRBV19 with TRBJ1-5; 8 bases are shared with TRBD1. The germline gives CDR1 LNHDA, CDR2 SQIVND (reference sequence). V lost 7 bases and J lost 2; bases outside the gene matches: 4. The CDR3 spans 14 residues. This CDR3 reads CASTGGLGNQPQHF. CDR3 nucleotides: TGTGCCAGTACAGGGGGCCTAGGCAATCAGCCCCAGCATTTT. The whole variable domain, filled in from reference TRBV19 and TRBJ1-5, reads DGGITQSPKYLFRKEGQNVTLSCEQNLNHDAMYWYRQDPGQGLRLIYYSQIVNDFQKGDIAEGYSVSREKKESFPLTVTSAQKNPTAFYLCASTGGLGNQPQHFGDGTRLSIL.

V gene TRBV29-1 combines with J gene TRBJ2-5; 8 positions match TRBD1. The CDR3 length is 13 residues. CDR1 is SQVTM and CDR2 is ANQGSEA in the germline V gene. Trimming cost V 1 base and J 4 bases; bases outside gene matches: 2. The CDR3 bases are TGCAGCGTTGAAGCAGGGGGCCGAGAGACCCAGTACTTC. It codes for CSVEAGGRETQYF.

The chain combines TRBV2 with TRBJ1-5; D may be TRBD1 (6 bases). CDR3 length equals 14 residues. The ends were cut back, 3 bases at V and 2 bases at J, with 8 bases in the middle. CDR1 and CDR2 from the germline V gene are SNHLY and FYNNEI. The CDR3 DNA sequence: TGTGCCAGCAGTGATCCAGGGGGCAATCAGCCCCAGCATTTT. It specifies CASSDPGGNQPQHF.

V usage is TRBV7-3 and J usage is TRBJ2-3, with TRBD2 matching 8 bases. After removal of 2 bases from V and 2 bases from J, the junction contained 6 bases not matched to a gene. From germline, CDR1 is SGHTA and CDR2 FQGTGA. There are 16 residues in the CDR3. CDR3 amino acids: CASSLDGGRLTDTQYF. CDR3 DNA sequence: TGTGCCAGCAGCTTAGATGGCGGGAGGCTCACAGATACGCAGTATTTT.

This clone was seen a handful of times. J is TRBJ1-5 and V is TRBV19, with 10 nucleotides matching TRBD1. There are 15 residues in the CDR3. Germline loops: CDR1 LNHDA, CDR2 SQIVND (reference sequence). Germline trimming cut 3 bases from V and 2 bases from J; bases unmatched to any gene: 1. The CDR3 loop is CASSIGTGGNQPQHF. The CDR3 DNA reads as TGTGCCAGTAGTATCGGGACAGGGGGCAATCAGCCCCAGCATTTT.

This clone was observed a single time. The rearrangement uses TRBV5-4 and TRBJ2-4; TRBD1 is a possible D gene (5 bases). This CDR3 has 13 residues. Trimming removed 6 bases from V and 6 bases from J, with 13 bases in between. Germline V gives CDR1 SGHNT, CDR2 YYREEE (reference sequence). Here the CDR3 reads CASTQAGSNIQYF. Here the CDR3 DNA reads TGTGCCAGCACCCAGGCAGGGTCAAACATTCAGTACTTC.

The chain combines TRBV7-2 with TRBJ2-7; TRBD2 might be the D (5 bases). CDR1 and CDR2 (germline): SGHTA, FQGNSA. The CDR3 has 18 amino acids. V gave up 1 base and J gave up 0 bases, with 19 bases separating them. The CDR3 DNA follows: TGTGCCAGCAGCTTAGAAGGAAGGGCGGGCTTAAGCTCCTACGAGCAGTACTTC. Its translation: CASSLEGRAGLSSYEQYF.

The V call is TRBV19, the J call TRBJ1-2; D is uncertain. The ends were cut back, 1 base at V and 6 bases at J, with 12 bases in the middle. Germline assignment: CDR1 LNHDA and CDR2 SQIVND (reference sequence). The CDR3 contains 14 residues. The CDR3: CASSIVVLRDGYTF. DNA for the CDR3: TGTGCCAGTAGTATAGTAGTTCTGCGGGATGGCTACACCTTC.

The gene calls are TRBV10-1 and TRBJ1-4, with 8 bases identical to TRBD1. CDR1 WNHNN and CDR2 SYGVQD come from the germline V gene (reference sequence). This CDR3 comprises 16 residues. Trimming took 5 bases from V and 1 from J; bases not matched to a gene: 6. CDR3 DNA: TGCGCCAGCAGTCGCGGACAGGGAGGAACTAATGAAAAACTGTTTTTT. Translating gives CASSRGQGGTNEKLFF.

V usage is TRBV7-8 and J usage is TRBJ2-1; D possibly corresponds to TRBD1 (8 bases). V lost 5 bases and J lost 2, with 16 bases in between. Germline assignment: CDR1 SGHVS and CDR2 FQNEAQ. CDR3 size: 16 residues. CDR3 in amino acids: CASSLRTGRAYNEQFF. The CDR3 nucleotides read TGTGCCAGCAGCCTAAGGACAGGGAGGGCCTACAATGAGCAGTTCTTC.

This chain uses TRBV6-6 with TRBJ2-1, with TRBD2 matching 8 bases. The CDR3 spans 15 residues. Germline assignment: CDR1 MNHNY and CDR2 SVGAGI (reference sequence). V was pared by 6 bases and J by 8 bases, with 12 bases of the junction left unmatched. The CDR3 is CASRLADLILDEQFF. In DNA, the CDR3 is TGTGCCAGCAGACTAGCGGACCTAATCCTGGATGAGCAGTTCTTC.

The chain couples TRBV28 to TRBJ2-4; TRBD1 might be the D (6 bases). V was clipped by 4 bases and J by 1 base, with 17 bases between them. This CDR3 has 17 amino acids. In germline, CDR1 is MDHEN, CDR2 SYDVKM. Here the CDR3 reads CASSSPYSGVAKNIQYF. The DNA of the CDR3 is TGTGCCAGCAGTTCCCCATACTCAGGGGTGGCCAAAAACATTCAGTACTTC. The full variable domain, in which reference TRBV28 and TRBJ2-4 provide the parts outside the CDR3, is DVKVTQSSRYLVKRTGEKVFLECVQDMDHENMFWYRQDPGLGLRLIYFSYDVKMKEKGDIPEGYSVSREKKERFSLILESASTNQTSMYLCASSSPYSGVAKNIQYFGAGTRLSVL.

The V and J genes are TRBV19 and TRBJ1-2; the D is unclear. Germline values: CDR1 LNHDA, CDR2 SQIVND (reference sequence). CDR3 length: 11 residues. Trimming stripped 5 bases from V and 8 bases from J, with 9 bases between. The CDR3 region has the DNA TGTGCCAGTAGTGAGGTCTTCGGCTACACCTTC. As protein: CASSEVFGYTF.

The V and J genes are TRBV5-1 and TRBJ2-2; a possible D gene is TRBD1 (5 bases). V was trimmed by 1 base and J by 3 bases, leaving 10 bases between them. The V gene's germline CDR1 is SGHRS and CDR2 YFSETQ. This CDR3 is built from 15 residues. CDR3 DNA sequence: TGCGCCAGCAGCTTGTACAGGCCCGACACCGGGGAGCTGTTTTTT. It yields the protein CASSLYRPDTGELFF.

V and J are TRBV11-2 and TRBJ1-1; TRBD1 is a possible D gene (6 bases). The CDR3 extends over 15 amino acids. Germline lookup yields CDR1 SGHAT and CDR2 FQNNGV. V dropped 5 bases and J dropped 1 base, with 14 bases sitting between them. The CDR3 protein is CASSPLRGANTEAFF. The CDR3 nucleotides are TGTGCCAGCAGCCCGCTCAGGGGCGCGAACACTGAAGCTTTCTTT.

The J gene is TRBJ2-4, the V gene TRBV6-6; D possibly corresponds to TRBD2 (6 bases). The germline CDR1 and CDR2 sequences are MNHNY and SVGAGI (reference sequence). This CDR3 has 15 amino acids. With 2 bases removed from V and 0 bases from J, the gap between germline ends came to 8 bases. Here the CDR3 reads CASSYGGLAKNIQYF. DNA of the CDR3: TGTGCCAGCAGTTACGGGGGACTAGCCAAAAACATTCAGTACTTC.

The V and J genes are TRBV25-1 and TRBJ1-3, with a weak D call TRBD1 (5 bases). The CDR3 runs to 14 residues. The germline gives CDR1 MGHDK, CDR2 SYGVNS. V was clipped by 10 bases and J by 6 bases, with 19 bases between them. In DNA form, the CDR3 reads TGTGCCAACCCTTCAAGACCCAGGGTAAACACCATATATTTT. It yields the protein CANPSRPRVNTIYF.

This rearrangement joins TRBV5-8 to TRBJ2-1; 8 bases are shared with TRBD2. CDR3 size: 14 residues. CDR1 SGHTS and CDR2 YDEGEE come from the germline V gene. The ends lost 5 bases at V and 4 bases at J; junction bases unmatched: 5. The CDR3 DNA follows: TGTGCCAGCAGGGAGCGGGAGAGTTACAATGAGCAGTTCTTC. Translating it yields CASRERESYNEQFF.